The 19 T cell receptor beta chains below were found in one sample sequenced in a study of cytomegalovirus exposure and HLA in healthy donors. Primers for the PCR totalled 60 Vbeta and 13 Jbeta. Sequenced by immunoSEQ multiplex PCR; TCRdb stores in-frame clones only, minus some. Here the sample spans around 170,000 clones, around 79% being singletons. What was sequenced was PBMCs. Source of these receptors: a woman in her thirties or forties in good health and CMV-seronegative.

The J gene is TRBJ2-7, the V gene TRBV10-1, with 8 bases that match TRBD1. The CDR3 runs to 14 residues. Germline V gene sequence: CDR1 WNHNN, CDR2 SYGVQD (reference sequence). V lost 6 bases, J lost 3 bases, and 7 bases stayed unmatched. The CDR3 coding sequence is TGCGCCAGCAGCCGGGACAGGCCGATCTACGAGCAGTACTTC. Amino acid sequence: CASSRDRPIYEQYF.

The J gene is TRBJ1-1, the V gene TRBV27, with 7 positions matching TRBD1. Germline CDR1 is MNHEY and CDR2 is SMNVEV (reference sequence). The CDR3 is made up of 14 amino acids. Trimming cost V 6 bases and J 3 bases; bases outside gene matches: 7. CDR3 sequence reads: CASRTTGRYTEAFF. As DNA, the CDR3 is TGTGCCAGCAGAACGACAGGGCGGTACACTGAAGCTTTCTTT.

The CDR3 spells CASSVTGTANTEAFF. The CDR3 DNA is TGTGCCAGCAGCGTGACCGGGACAGCGAACACTGAAGCTTTCTTT. J is TRBJ1-1 and V is TRBV11-2; TRBD1 matches at 7 bases. Germline V gene sequence: CDR1 SGHAT, CDR2 FQNNGV. Losses at the gene ends were 5 bases for V and 1 base for J; bases not matched to a gene: 7. The CDR3 runs 15 residues. Full variable domain (remainder filled in from reference TRBV11-2 and TRBJ1-1): EAGVAQSPRYKIIEKRQSVAFWCNPISGHATLYWYQQILGQGPKLLIQFQNNGVVDDSQLPKDRFSAERLKGVDSTLKIQPAKLEDSAVYLCASSVTGTANTEAFFGQGTRLTVV.

This chain uses TRBV5-1 with TRBJ2-1; TRBD2 aligns across 7 bases. There are 17 residues in the CDR3. V lost 0 bases and J lost 0; bases outside the gene matches: 6. In germline, CDR1 is SGHRS, CDR2 YFSETQ. The CDR3 bases are TGCGCCAGCAGCTTGGTTGTGGGGGGGAGCTCCTACAATGAGCAGTTCTTC. As protein: CASSLVVGGSSYNEQFF.

The chain carries TRBV29-1 and TRBJ1-1; no definite D call. In germline, CDR1 is SQVTM, CDR2 ANQGSEA. Trimming left V 4 bases short and J 7 bases short, with 13 bases between. This CDR3 is 12 amino acids long. The CDR3 region has the DNA TGCAGCGTTGCGGTCAGGAAAAATGAAGCTTTCTTT. It yields the protein CSVAVRKNEAFF. Together with reference TRBV29-1 and TRBJ1-1, the CDR3 gives the full variable domain: SAVISQKPSRDICQRGTSLTIQCQVDSQVTMMFWYRQQPGQSLTLIATANQGSEATYESGFVIDKFPISRPNLTFSTLTVSNMSPEDSSIYLCSVAVRKNEAFFGQGTRLTVV.

The chain links TRBV28 to TRBJ2-7; D unclear. CDR1 and CDR2 (germline): MDHEN, SYDVKM. The CDR3 extends over 12 amino acids. V dropped 6 bases and J dropped 0 bases, with 6 bases sitting between them. Here the CDR3 reads CASSPSSYEQYF. The CDR3 nucleotides are TGTGCCAGCAGCCCGAGCTCCTACGAGCAGTACTTC.

The chain links TRBV19 to TRBJ1-4; 7 nucleotides line up with TRBD1. Germline V CDR1 and CDR2: LNHDA, SQIVND (reference sequence). The CDR3 runs to 16 residues. J gave up 0 bases and V 5 bases, and 6 bases lay outside the gene matches. The CDR3 sequence: CASSLGQAATNEKLFF. CDR3 nucleotide sequence: TGTGCCAGTAGTTTAGGACAGGCCGCAACTAATGAAAAACTGTTTTTT.

The chain has TRBV5-1 and TRBJ1-1; 7 bases fit TRBD1. J gave up 0 bases and V 3 bases, and 5 bases lay outside the gene matches. Germline V gene data show CDR1 as SGHRS and CDR2 as YFSETQ. This CDR3 contains 15 residues. CDR3 amino acids: CASSWATGMNTEAFF. CDR3 in DNA: TGCGCCAGCAGCTGGGCGACAGGGATGAACACTGAAGCTTTCTTT.

This clone was detected a few times. This sequence joins TRBV5-1 and TRBJ2-1; D ambiguous. V shed 2 bases and J shed 5 bases, with 14 bases lying between them. The germline CDR1 and CDR2 sequences are SGHRS and YFSETQ. The CDR3 totals 15 residues. CDR3 DNA sequence: TGCGCCAGCAGCTTCACGGTACCTCCTAACAATGAGCAGTTCTTC. Its protein is CASSFTVPPNNEQFF.

The V and J genes are TRBV4-3 and TRBJ2-2; 7 bases line up with TRBD2. The germline V gene has CDR1 LGHNA and CDR2 YSLEER. After removal of 0 bases from V and 5 bases from J, the junction contained 3 bases not matched to a gene. CDR3 length: 15 amino acids. CDR3 sequence reads: CASSQDLRGTGELFF. CDR3 DNA: TGCGCCAGCAGCCAAGATTTGCGGGGGACCGGGGAGCTGTTTTTT.

A single count supports this clone. J is TRBJ2-1 and V is TRBV7-9; maybe TRBD1 (6 bases). The V end was cut by 5 bases, the J end by 0 bases, with 8 bases between. There are 14 residues in the CDR3. The germline V gene encodes CDR1 SEHNR and CDR2 FQNEAQ (reference sequence). CDR3 sequence (DNA): TGTGCCAGCAGCGCAGGGGTCTCCTACAATGAGCAGTTCTTC. Protein: CASSAGVSYNEQFF. The whole variable domain, remainder taken from reference TRBV7-9 and TRBJ2-1, is DTGVSQNPRHKITKRGQNVTFRCDPISEHNRLYWYRQTLGQGPEFLTYFQNEAQLEKSRLLSDRFSAERPKGSFSTLEIQRTEQGDSAMYLCASSAGVSYNEQFFGPGTRLTVL.

This chain uses TRBV5-1 with TRBJ2-3; 12 bases line up with TRBD2. Germline V CDR1 and CDR2: SGHRS, YFSETQ. There are 16 residues in the CDR3. Trimming cost V 0 bases and J 1 base; bases outside gene matches: 0. The CDR3, as DNA: TGCGCCAGCAGCTTGGGACTAGCGGGGGGCACAGATACGCAGTATTTT. It is translated as CASSLGLAGGTDTQYF.

By share, this clone ranks as medium-sized. This rearrangement joins TRBV2 to TRBJ1-3, with D tentatively TRBD1 (6 bases). The CDR3 runs 17 residues. Germline lookup yields CDR1 SNHLY and CDR2 FYNNEI. V dropped 3 bases and J dropped 2 bases, with 17 bases sitting between them. The CDR3, as DNA: TGTGCCAGCAGTGATATCTCGACAGGTTGGGCTGGAAACACCATATATTTT. This gives the protein CASSDISTGWAGNTIYF. The full variable domain, with the rest looked up from reference TRBV2 and TRBJ1-3, is EPEVTQTPSHQVTQMGQEVILRCVPISNHLYFYWYRQILGQKVEFLVSFYNNEISEKSEIFDDQFSVERPDGSNFTLKIRSTKLEDSAMYFCASSDISTGWAGNTIYFGEGSWLTVV.

The genes are TRBV27 and TRBJ2-3; 11 bases map to TRBD1. The J segment lost 5 bases and the V segment lost 3 bases, leaving 16 bases of the junction unmatched. CDR1 MNHEY and CDR2 SMNVEV come from the germline V gene (reference sequence). This CDR3 is 19 amino acids long. The CDR3 DNA is TGTGCCAGCAGTTTCATACCCCGAGGACAGGGGGCGCTAGGAGATACGCAGTATTTT. Protein product: CASSFIPRGQGALGDTQYF.

The V call is TRBV6-1, the J call TRBJ1-6; 9 bases match TRBD1. This CDR3 is built from 17 residues. Germline-derived CDR1 and CDR2 are MNHNS and SASEGT. The ends lost 4 bases at V and 0 bases at J; junction bases unmatched: 4. The CDR3 sequence is CASSVGQGSSYNSPLHF. The CDR3 DNA reads as TGTGCCAGCAGTGTCGGACAGGGGAGCTCCTATAATTCACCCCTCCACTTT.

The J gene is TRBJ1-5, the V gene TRBV10-3; no clear D gene. Trimming shortened V by 2 bases and J by 4 bases, and 9 bases separated the two germline ends. The CDR3 contains 14 residues. CDR1 is ENHRY and CDR2 is SYGVKD in the germline V gene. The CDR3 coding sequence is TGTGCCATCAGTGAGCCCGGGGATAATCAGCCCCAGCATTTT. This codes for CAISEPGDNQPQHF.

This chain joins TRBV7-3 and TRBJ2-7, with 11 bases that match TRBD1. The CDR3 has 15 residues. The germline V gene has CDR1 SGHTA and CDR2 FQGTGA. Unmatched junction bases numbered 8, after V lost 5 bases and J lost 5 bases. CDR3 sequence: CASSPRGQGANEQYF. Written as DNA, the CDR3 is TGTGCCAGCAGCCCCAGAGGACAGGGGGCGAACGAGCAGTACTTC. Full variable domain (remainder filled in from reference TRBV7-3 and TRBJ2-7): GAGVSQTPSNKVTEKGKYVELRCDPISGHTALYWYRQSLGQGPEFLIYFQGTGAADDSGLPNDRFFAVRPEGSVSTLKIQRTERGDSAVYLCASSPRGQGANEQYFGPGTRLTVT.

This clone was detected a few times. The V call is TRBV5-1, the J call TRBJ1-1; no clear D gene. This CDR3 contains 13 residues. Trimming cost V 2 bases and J 4 bases, with 9 bases left between them. Germline V CDR1 and CDR2: SGHRS, YFSETQ. The CDR3 loop is CASSLAGTTEAFF. CDR3 nucleotide sequence: TGCGCCAGCAGCTTAGCGGGAACCACTGAAGCTTTCTTT.

This chain joins TRBV19 and TRBJ1-1; D is perhaps TRBD1 (5 bases). Germline V gene data show CDR1 as LNHDA and CDR2 as SQIVND (reference sequence). The CDR3 runs 18 residues. Trimming took off 0 bases at V and 1 base at J, with 18 bases between the two ends. In DNA form, the CDR3 reads TGTGCCAGTAGTATAGAGGCTCCGACAAGTAGGGGGAACACTGAAGCTTTCTTT. Amino acids: CASSIEAPTSRGNTEAFF.